This entry is about one T cell receptor (beta chain). What antigen it recognizes has not been identified. No much larger clonotype is one base removed from it; base qualities were not supplied. The trial excluded patients who had a history of autoimmune disease or who were on systemic immunosuppression. Peripheral blood for TCR sequencing was drawn from every dose cohort at baseline, at cycle 4 day 1 and at cycle 7 day 1. The samples were taken from a phase I, first-in-human, multicenter, open-label dose-escalation trial of ivuxolimab. The trial enrolled adults with locally advanced or metastatic head and neck squamous cell, hepatocellular, melanoma or renal cell carcinoma. Before TCR sequencing, CD4+ T cells and CD8+ T cells were sorted from peripheral blood as separate populations. V is pared back by 8 bases and J by 0 bases, with 14 bases lying between the germline termini. The CDR3 has 14 amino acids, counting the end cysteine and phenylalanine. The CDR3 DNA has 42 bases and is translated from base 1. According to the germline V gene, CDR1 reads MDHEN and CDR2 reads SYDVKM.

Genomic DNA was isolated from the sorted cells so that the TCRbeta CDR3 region could be sequenced. The immunoSEQ Assay was used for sequencing of TCRbeta CDR3 regions. TCRdb re-hosts the immuneACCESS table, in-frame sequences only. Its copies lack some clones; in the studies checked, an unresolved V gene accounts for under half of them, and the cause for the rest is not known. The sample yields fewer than 55,000 clones; about 81% were counted once. The leading ten clones occupy approximately 0.69% of the sample. The sample originates from a study of OX40 agonist ivuxolimab in advanced cancers. Study-wide context: Ivuxolimab was a fully human IgG2 agonistic monoclonal antibody targeting the costimulatory receptor OX40 (CD134). In the dose-escalation cohort, approximately 80% of patients were male, and the mean age was 60 years with a range of roughly 20 to 80. Of the approximately 50 dose-escalation patients, hepatocellular carcinoma was present in approximately 20, melanoma in around 15, renal cell carcinoma in 9 and head and neck cancer in 9. The paper covers the monotherapy dose-escalation part of the phase I ivuxolimab trial, which included N of about 56 patients. Partial responses were achieved by three dose-escalation patients, of whom one had hepatocellular carcinoma and two had cutaneous melanoma. The purpose of peripheral TCRbeta sequencing was to test whether ivuxolimab changed TCR sequence diversity and led to clonal T-cell expansion. Intravenous ivuxolimab was administered to patients every 2 weeks at six dose levels: 0.01, 0.1, 0.3, 1.5, 3 and 10 mg/kg. Prior anti-PD-1, anti-PD-L1 or anti-CTLA-4 therapy was permitted, and checkpoint inhibitors had been received by about two fifths of dose-escalation patients. Overall results and qualifications from the work: After ivuxolimab, more expanded clones were found on average in CD8+ T cells than in CD4+ T cells. In the 0.1-3.0 mg/kg groups, partial responders had among the lowest normalized peripheral clonal expansion, particularly in CD8+ T cells. Low levels of normalized T-cell clonal expansion were also seen in some patients who did not respond. The antigen specificity of the peripheral T cells that underwent clonal expansion was not determined. At doses of 0.1 to 3.0 mg/kg, clonal expansion of both CD4+ and CD8+ blood T cells was observed from baseline to week 6.

The specimen comprised CD4+ or CD8+ T cells sorted from blood, sampled in a trial of the OX40 agonist ivuxolimab. This sequence was found in an adult with an advanced solid tumor such as melanoma, head and neck, liver or kidney cancer. The chain is assembled from TRBV28 and TRBJ2-7, and possibly TRBD1, on 5 matching bases. Here is the DNA: TGTGCCAGCCATGACAGCTTAAGCTCCTACGAGCAGTACTTC. Its protein reads: CASHDSLSSYEQYF.